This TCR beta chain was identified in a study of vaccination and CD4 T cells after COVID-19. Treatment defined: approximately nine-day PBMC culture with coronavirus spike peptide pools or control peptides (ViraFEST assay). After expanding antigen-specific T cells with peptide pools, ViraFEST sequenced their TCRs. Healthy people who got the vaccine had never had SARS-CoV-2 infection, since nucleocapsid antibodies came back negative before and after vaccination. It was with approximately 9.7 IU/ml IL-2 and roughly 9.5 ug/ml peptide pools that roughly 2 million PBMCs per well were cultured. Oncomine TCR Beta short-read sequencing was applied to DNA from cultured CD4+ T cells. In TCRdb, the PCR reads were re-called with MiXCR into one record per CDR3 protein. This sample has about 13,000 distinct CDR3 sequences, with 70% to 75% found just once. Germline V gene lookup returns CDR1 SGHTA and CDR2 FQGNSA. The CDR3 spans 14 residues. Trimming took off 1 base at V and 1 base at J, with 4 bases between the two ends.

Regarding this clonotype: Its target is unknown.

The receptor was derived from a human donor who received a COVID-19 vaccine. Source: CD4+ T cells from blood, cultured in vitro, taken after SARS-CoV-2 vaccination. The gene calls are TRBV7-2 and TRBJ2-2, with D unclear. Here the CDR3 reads CASSLGRNTGELFF. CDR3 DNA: TGTGCCAGCAGCTTAGGCCGGAACACCGGGGAGCTGTTTTTT.